This TCR beta chain was sequenced during a study of shared clonotypes between healthy human individuals. Study findings and constraints: Generation of non-shared clonotypes was less probable than generation of clonotypes shared by all four donors. About 5% of naive CD4 clonotypes were shared across a handful of donors.

The germline V gene encodes CDR1 MDHEN and CDR2 SYDVKM. The CDR3 runs 12 residues. Trimming cost V 6 bases and J 5 bases, with 10 bases left between them. Turning to this clone: The antigen remains unidentified.

Naive CD8 cells lacked CD45RO and underwent positive selection for CCR7, leaving out terminally differentiated effector memory CD45RA+ cells. The genomic DNA of each subset was split evenly across several immunoSEQ plates. Here immunoSEQ multiplex PCR was the method, and the copy in TCRdb shows in-frame clones only, minus some. The repertoire holds roughly 590,000 clones, with less than 97% as singletons. The origin of this receptor is a woman in her twenties or thirties in good health. Specimen: naive CD8+ T cells sorted from blood. The chain couples TRBV28 to TRBJ1-2; D is unresolved. As DNA, the CDR3 is TGTGCCAGCAGCCCCAACTTATATGGCTACACCTTC. Its translation: CASSPNLYGYTF.